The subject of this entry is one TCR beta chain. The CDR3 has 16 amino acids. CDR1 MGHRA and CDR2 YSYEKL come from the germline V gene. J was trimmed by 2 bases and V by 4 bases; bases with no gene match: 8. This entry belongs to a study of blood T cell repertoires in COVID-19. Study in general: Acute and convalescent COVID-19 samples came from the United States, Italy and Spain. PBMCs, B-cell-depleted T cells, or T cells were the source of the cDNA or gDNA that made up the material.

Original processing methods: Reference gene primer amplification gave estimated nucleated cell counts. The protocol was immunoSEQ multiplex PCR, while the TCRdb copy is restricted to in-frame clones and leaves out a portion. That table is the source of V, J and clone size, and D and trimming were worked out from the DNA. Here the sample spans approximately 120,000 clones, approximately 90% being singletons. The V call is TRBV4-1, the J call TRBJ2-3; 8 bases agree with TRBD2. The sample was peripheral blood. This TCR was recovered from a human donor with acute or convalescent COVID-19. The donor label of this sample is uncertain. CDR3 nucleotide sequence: TGCGCCAGCAGCCCGTCAAGCGGGGGCCCCACAGATACGCAGTATTTT. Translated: CASSPSSGGPTDTQYF.